This T cell receptor (beta chain) emerged from a study of OX40 agonist ivuxolimab in advanced cancers. Germline V gene sequence: CDR1 SEHNR, CDR2 FQNEAQ (reference sequence). Trimming removed 8 bases from V and 4 bases from J; junction bases left unmatched: 3. This CDR3 has 13 residues. Profiled with immunoSEQ multiplex PCR; TCRdb holds only in-frame clones, not every one. The table lists about 46,000 clones, around 90% of them singletons. The V and J genes are TRBV7-9 and TRBJ2-1; 9 nucleotides match TRBD1. The input for sequencing was CD4+ or CD8+ T cells sorted from blood, taken in a trial of the OX40 agonist ivuxolimab. This sequence was found in an adult with an advanced solid tumor such as melanoma, head and neck, liver or kidney cancer. This chain's CDR3 is CASRDRAYNEQFF. The CDR3 bases are TGTGCCAGCCGGGACAGGGCTTACAATGAGCAGTTCTTC.